These 25 T cell receptor beta chains originate from one sample sequenced in a study of T cell repertoires in cytomegalovirus infection. In TCRdb, the reads were re-called with MiXCR into one record per CDR3 protein. The sample comprises 490,000 or so distinct CDR3 sequences, 10% to 12% of which are singletons, and approximately 10% rests with the top ten. What was sequenced was PBMCs. Source of these receptors: a human donor in good health (CMV status not recorded). Some clones in this sample may be carry-over from other donors' samples.

CDR3 nucleotide sequence: TGCAGTGTCTGGGGGGGCGGGAGTTACGAGCAGTACTTC. It codes for CSVWGGGSYEQYF. The chain links TRBV20-1 to TRBJ2-7; TRBD2 might be the D (7 bases). The germline V and J ends were trimmed by 7 bases and 4 bases, with 17 bases remaining between them. The germline V gene encodes CDR1 DFQATT and CDR2 SNEGSKA (reference sequence). The CDR3 is made up of 13 amino acids.

This clonotype was observed many times. The chain employs TRBV10-3 and TRBJ2-5; D not certain. Germline CDR1 reads ENHRY; CDR2 reads SYGVKD. Trimming cost V 3 bases and J 4 bases, with 6 bases left between them. The CDR3 has 12 residues. CDR3 coding DNA: TGTGCCATCAGTGAAGTAGGAGAGACCCAGTACTTC. Protein product: CAISEVGETQYF.

This clonotype appeared a few times. This chain uses TRBV5-6 with TRBJ1-1, with D maybe TRBD1 (6 bases). Germline V CDR1 and CDR2: SGHDT, YYEEEE. The CDR3 spans 15 residues. The germline V and J ends were trimmed by 4 bases and 0 bases, with 13 bases remaining between them. This CDR3 reads CASSLTGTLNTEAFF. CDR3 coding DNA: TGTGCCAGCAGCCTGACAGGAACCCTGAACACTGAAGCTTTCTTT.

This clonotype was detected ten times or more. This chain uses TRBV12-3 or TRBV12-4 with TRBJ2-3, with 12 nucleotides matching TRBD2. This CDR3 has 15 amino acids. Losses at the gene ends were 7 bases for V and 2 bases for J; bases not matched to a gene: 4. The CDR3 reads CASIRTSGTTDTQYF. CDR3 DNA: TGTGCCAGCATCCGGACTAGCGGGACCACAGATACGCAGTATTTT.

This clonotype has ten or more counts. The CDR3 region has the DNA TGTGCCAGCAGCTCCCGCGGGTCCCGGGAGCTGTTTTTT. Protein product: CASSSRGSRELFF. This sequence joins TRBV11-3 and TRBJ2-2, with TRBD2 as a possible D gene (5 bases). Germline CDR1 and CDR2: SGHNT and YENEEA. The CDR3 is made up of 13 amino acids. V was trimmed by 4 bases and J by 9 bases, leaving 12 bases between them. The variable domain in full, completed from reference TRBV11-3 and TRBJ2-2, reads EAGVVQSPRYKIIEKKQPVAFWCNPISGHNTLYWYLQNLGQGPELLIRYENEEAVDDSQLPKDRFSAERLKGVDSTLKIQPAELGDSAVYLCASSSRGSRELFFGEGSRLTVL.

This clonotype appeared many times. The chain employs TRBV19 and TRBJ2-7; TRBD1 aligns across 7 bases. Trimming at V came to 5 bases and at J to 0 bases, leaving 4 bases not matched to a gene. The CDR3 contains 14 residues. The V gene's germline CDR1 is LNHDA and CDR2 SQIVND (reference sequence). The CDR3 DNA reads TGTGCCAGTAGTTCGGGACAGTTCTCCTACGAGCAGTACTTC. Its translation: CASSSGQFSYEQYF.

The chain recombines TRBV27 with TRBJ1-1; the D gene is possibly TRBD1 (5 bases). Germline V gene lookup returns CDR1 MNHEY and CDR2 SMNVEV (reference sequence). Trimming removed 5 bases at V and 11 bases at J, with 12 bases between. This CDR3 has 11 amino acids. The CDR3 sequence is CASSGGRVAFF. The CDR3 nucleotides read TGTGCCAGCAGTGGGGGAAGGGTGGCTTTCTTT.

This clonotype was seen at least ten times. This chain uses TRBV5-1 with TRBJ2-5; D remains unclear. This CDR3 comprises 16 residues. In germline, CDR1 is SGHRS, CDR2 YFSETQ. Trimming removed 0 bases at V and 2 bases at J, with 14 bases between. CDR3 nucleotide sequence: TGCGCCAGCAGCTTGGGGGCCCTTAGTAAACAAGAGACCCAGTACTTC. Residues: CASSLGALSKQETQYF. Full variable domain (remainder filled in from reference TRBV5-1 and TRBJ2-5): KAGVTQTPRYLIKTRGQQVTLSCSPISGHRSVSWYQQTPGQGLQFLFEYFSETQRNKGNFPGRFSGRQFSNSRSEMNVSTLELGDSALYLCASSLGALSKQETQYFGPGTRLLVL.

This clonotype was seen ten or more times. The chain couples TRBV4-1 to TRBJ1-5; D gene ambiguous. CDR3 length: 12 amino acids. Per germline, CDR1 MGHRA and CDR2 YSYEKL. V was pared by 2 bases and J by 3 bases, with 2 bases between. The CDR3 DNA sequence: TGCGCCAGCAGCCAACCCAATCAGCCCCAGCATTTT. Amino acid sequence: CASSQPNQPQHF.

This chain links TRBV3-1 with TRBJ2-2, with D unresolved. Germline V CDR1 and CDR2: LGHDT, YNNKEL (reference sequence). Trimming took off 0 bases at V and 0 bases at J, with 11 bases between the two ends. This CDR3 region has 17 residues. CDR3 sequence: CASSQDPTQPNTGELFF. CDR3 coding DNA: TGTGCCAGCAGCCAAGATCCCACACAACCGAACACCGGGGAGCTGTTTTTT.

This sequence joins TRBV11-3 and TRBJ2-7, with D tentatively TRBD2 (5 bases). The CDR3 extends over 14 amino acids. V gave up 2 bases and J gave up 6 bases, with 14 bases separating them. The V gene's germline CDR1 is SGHNT and CDR2 YENEEA. The chain's CDR3 is CASSLTRVRPEQYF. The CDR3 DNA follows: TGTGCCAGCAGCTTAACTAGGGTTCGGCCCGAGCAGTACTTC.

This chain joins TRBV5-6 and TRBJ1-5; weak D call: TRBD1 (6 bases). The V end was cut by 5 bases, the J end by 5 bases, with 11 bases between. Germline V lookup: CDR1 SGHDT, CDR2 YYEEEE. The CDR3 totals 13 residues. CDR3 nucleotide sequence: TGTGCCAGCAGTAAGGACAGATATCAGCCCCAGCATTTT. This encodes CASSKDRYQPQHF.

This clonotype was seen ten or more times. J is TRBJ1-4 and V is TRBV7-2; 8 bases line up with TRBD1. V shed 1 base and J 3 bases; nucleotides not matched to a gene: 4. This CDR3 comprises 16 residues. Germline V gene lookup returns CDR1 SGHTA and CDR2 FQGNSA. CDR3 sequence (DNA): TGTGCCAGCAGCTTAGGGCCGACAGGGGCTAATGAAAAACTGTTTTTT. This gives the protein CASSLGPTGANEKLFF.

This clonotype was observed many times. The chain recombines TRBV18 with TRBJ2-1, with 9 bases aligning to TRBD2. V lost 4 bases and J lost 6; bases outside the gene matches: 4. CDR1 KGHSH and CDR2 LQKENI come from the germline V gene. This CDR3 comprises 14 residues. The CDR3 DNA is TGTGCCAGCTCACTTGGACTAGCGACCAATGAGCAGTTCTTC. This sequence encodes CASSLGLATNEQFF.

This clonotype was found many times. The rearrangement uses TRBV7-8 and TRBJ2-7; D tentatively reads TRBD1 or TRBD2 (5 bases each). Germline V gene data show CDR1 as SGHVS and CDR2 as FQNEAQ. V was cut by 5 bases and J by 0 bases, with 11 bases left in between. The CDR3 is 14 residues long. The CDR3 reads CASSLGGNSYEQYF. In DNA, the CDR3 is TGTGCCAGCAGCCTTGGGGGTAACTCCTACGAGCAGTACTTC.

The chain couples TRBV4-2 to TRBJ2-7; 11 nucleotides match TRBD2. CDR3 length: 16 residues. Germline CDR1 is LGHNA and CDR2 is YNFKEQ. J gave up 5 bases and V 3 bases, and 9 bases lay outside the gene matches. The CDR3 DNA reads as TGTGCCAGCAGCCAGGAACTAGCGGGAGTGGTCCACGAGCAGTACTTC. It codes for CASSQELAGVVHEQYF.

The V call is TRBV4-2, the J call TRBJ2-5, with 10 positions matching TRBD2. The ends lost 1 base at V and 5 bases at J; junction bases unmatched: 10. CDR1 and CDR2 from the germline V gene are LGHNA and YNFKEQ. The CDR3 extends over 17 amino acids. The CDR3 sequence is CASSQAGAAGGEETQYF. In DNA form, the CDR3 reads TGTGCCAGCAGCCAAGCGGGTGCAGCGGGGGGGGAGGAGACCCAGTACTTC.

This clonotype appeared many times. This rearrangement joins TRBV7-8 to TRBJ2-7; 10 bases are a match to TRBD1. Germline lookup yields CDR1 SGHVS and CDR2 FQNEAQ. After removal of 5 bases from V and 5 bases from J, the junction contained 12 bases not matched to a gene. The CDR3 loop spans 16 amino acids. CDR3 bases: TGTGCCAGCAGCCAACACCGGGACAGGGGTTCCCACGAGCAGTACTTC. This encodes CASSQHRDRGSHEQYF.

This clonotype was seen a few times. The chain is built from TRBV4-1 and TRBJ2-2; 8 positions match TRBD2. V dropped 6 bases and J dropped 5; count of bases not matched to a gene: 8. The CDR3 is 15 residues long. The V gene's germline CDR1 is MGHRA and CDR2 YSYEKL. CDR3 DNA sequence: TGCGCCAGCAGGGCGGGAGGAGCGAGAACCGGGGAGCTGTTTTTT. Translating it yields CASRAGGARTGELFF.

This clonotype was recorded at least ten times. This chain connects TRBV7-2 to TRBJ2-1; 10 bases match TRBD2. Germline assignment: CDR1 SGHTA and CDR2 FQGNSA. The CDR3 consists of 13 residues. V lost 6 bases, J lost 7 bases, and 3 bases stayed unmatched. Here the CDR3 reads CASRLAGVNEQFF. The CDR3 DNA is TGTGCCAGCAGGCTAGCGGGAGTGAATGAGCAGTTCTTC.

This clonotype was picked up many times. The chain joins TRBV11-2 to TRBJ1-2, with D perhaps matching TRBD1 (6 bases). Per germline, CDR1 SGHAT and CDR2 FQNNGV. The length of the CDR3 is 13 residues. Trimming cost V 6 bases and J 5 bases, with 13 bases left between them. In DNA, the CDR3 is TGTGCCAGCAGAGAAGGGGGAGTGTATGGCTACACCTTC. Encoded protein: CASREGGVYGYTF.

This clonotype occurred a few times. This chain connects TRBV6-1 to TRBJ2-7; D is perhaps TRBD2 (5 bases). From germline, CDR1 is MNHNS and CDR2 SASEGT. CDR3 length: 18 residues. Trimming left V 2 bases short and J 3 bases short, with 23 bases between. The DNA for the CDR3 is TGTGCCAGCAGTGAACGGGAAAGGGCCCCTTCTCTCTACTACGAGCAGTACTTC. This sequence encodes CASSERERAPSLYYEQYF.

This clonotype was counted many times. This chain links TRBV7-2 with TRBJ1-4; 9 bases line up with TRBD1. Germline V gives CDR1 SGHTA, CDR2 FQGNSA. The V and J ends lost 5 bases and 6 bases, in that order; junction bases with no gene match: 7. The CDR3 consists of 15 residues. CDR3 sequence (DNA): TGTGCCAGCAGCCCCACGGGACAGGGTTATGAAAAACTGTTTTTT. It translates to CASSPTGQGYEKLFF.

This clonotype was detected a few times. The rearrangement joins TRBV29-1 to TRBJ2-3; 11 bases agree with TRBD2. Germline-derived CDR1 and CDR2 are SQVTM and ANQGSEA. The CDR3 runs 16 residues. Trimming cost V 7 bases and J 4 bases; bases outside gene matches: 13. The CDR3 region has the DNA TGCAGCGCCGGCCCGACTAGCGGGGTCCCGGCAGATACGCAGTATTTT. Protein sequence: CSAGPTSGVPADTQYF.

This clonotype was seen at least ten times. The J gene is TRBJ1-4, the V gene TRBV3-1, with 7 positions matching TRBD1. CDR3 size: 15 residues. The J segment lost 3 bases and the V segment lost 4 bases, leaving 5 bases of the junction unmatched. Germline V gene data show CDR1 as LGHDT and CDR2 as YNNKEL (reference sequence). CDR3 nucleotide sequence: TGTGCCAGCAGCCTCCGGGGACAGTCTAATGAAAAACTGTTTTTT. Translation: CASSLRGQSNEKLFF.